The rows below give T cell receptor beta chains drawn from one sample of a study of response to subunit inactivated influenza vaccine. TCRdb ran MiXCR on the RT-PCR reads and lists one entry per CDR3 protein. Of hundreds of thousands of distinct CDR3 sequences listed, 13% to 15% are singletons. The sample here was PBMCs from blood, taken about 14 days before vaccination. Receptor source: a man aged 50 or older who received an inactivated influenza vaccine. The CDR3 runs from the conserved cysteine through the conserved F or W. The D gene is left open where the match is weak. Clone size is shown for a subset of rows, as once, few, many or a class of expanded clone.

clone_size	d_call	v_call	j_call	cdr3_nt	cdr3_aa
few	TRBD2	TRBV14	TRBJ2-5	TGTGCCAGCAGCCGATTAGCGGGATTACAAGAGACCCAGTACTTC	CASSRLAGLQETQYF
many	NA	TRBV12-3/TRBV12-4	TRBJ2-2	TGTGCCAGCAGTTTCGTGACTAGTTTTGCCGGGGAGCTGTTTTTT	CASSFVTSFAGELFF
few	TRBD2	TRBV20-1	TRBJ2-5	TGCAGTGCTAGAGCGGCTAGCGGGAGAGAGACCCAGTACTTC	CSARAASGRETQYF
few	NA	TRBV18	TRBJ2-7	TGTGCCAGCTCACCACCGGACAGAATCGAGCAGTACTTC	CASSPPDRIEQYF
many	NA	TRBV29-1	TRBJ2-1	TGCAGCTTCGAAGGCCCGGGGCCAACAGGGTATGAGCAGTTCTTC	CSFEGPGPTGYEQFF
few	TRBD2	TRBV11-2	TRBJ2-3	TGTGCCAGCAGTCCCGGGACTAGCGGGGGAGAGGGTACGCAGTATTTT	CASSPGTSGGEGTQYF
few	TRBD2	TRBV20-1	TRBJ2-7	TGCAGTGCTAGGTCCAGCGGGGGGACCTACGAGCAGTACTTC	CSARSSGGTYEQYF
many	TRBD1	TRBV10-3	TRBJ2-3	TGTGCCGCCAGCCCTTCGAGGGGGCGTCTTAGTGGCACAGATACGCAGTATTTT	CAASPSRGRLSGTDTQYF
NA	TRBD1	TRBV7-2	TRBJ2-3	TGTGCCAGCAGCTTTAGGCAGGGGGGCACAGATACGCAGTATTTT	CASSFRQGGTDTQYF
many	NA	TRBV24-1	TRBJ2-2	TGTGCCACAGGCCGAGAAGGGCCCAACACCGGGGAGCTGTTTTTT	CATGREGPNTGELFF
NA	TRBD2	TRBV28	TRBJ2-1	TGTGCCAGCCGTTTAGCGGGACTGTCCAATGAGCAGTTCTTC	CASRLAGLSNEQFF
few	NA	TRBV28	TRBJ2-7	TGTGCCAGCAGTTCTCCTCGCGGGACGACTTTCTACGAGCAGTACTTC	CASSSPRGTTFYEQYF
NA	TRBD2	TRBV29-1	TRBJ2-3	TGCAGCGGCCGTAGACTAGCGGGAGTGACGAATACGCAGTATTTT	CSGRRLAGVTNTQYF
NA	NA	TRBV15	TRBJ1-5	TGTGCCACCAGTCACAGGGCAATGAATCAGCCCCAGCATTTT	CATSHRAMNQPQHF
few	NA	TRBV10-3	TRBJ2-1	TGTGCCATCAGTGACTTTTACAATGAGCAGTTCTTC	CAISDFYNEQFF
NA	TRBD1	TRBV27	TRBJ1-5	TGTGCCAGCAGTTCAGGGGGCGCCGGTCAGCCCCAGCATTTT	CASSSGGAGQPQHF
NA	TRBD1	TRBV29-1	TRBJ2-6	TGCAGCGTTGCGGGACAGGCTAGCTCTGGGGCCAACGTCCTGACTTTC	CSVAGQASSGANVLTF
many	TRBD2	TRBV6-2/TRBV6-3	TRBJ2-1	TGTGCCAGCAGTGATACCGGGACTAGGAGATACAATGAGCAGTTCTTC	CASSDTGTRRYNEQFF
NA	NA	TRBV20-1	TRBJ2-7	TGCAGTGCTAGAGCTCGGTTCCTTCGGCTGGGGGAGCAGTACTTC	CSARARFLRLGEQYF
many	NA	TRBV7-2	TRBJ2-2	TGTGCCAGCAGCTTATTTGGGGCCCAGGGAGGGGAGCTGTTTTTT	CASSLFGAQGGELFF
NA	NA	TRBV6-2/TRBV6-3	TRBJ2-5	TGTGCCAGCAAACGGACACAGCAAGAGACCCAGTACTTC	CASKRTQQETQYF
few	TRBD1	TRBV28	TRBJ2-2	TGTGCCAGCAGTTCACTCCTCAGGGGGCGTATCACCGGGGAGCTGTTTTTT	CASSSLLRGRITGELFF
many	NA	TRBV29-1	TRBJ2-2	TGCAACCCACGGGACGGGAACACCGGGGAGCTGTTTTTT	CNPRDGNTGELFF
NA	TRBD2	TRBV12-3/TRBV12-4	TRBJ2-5	TGTGCCAGCAGTAGCGGGACTTTCGTTGGGACCCAGTACTTC	CASSSGTFVGTQYF
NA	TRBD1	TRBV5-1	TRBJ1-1	TGCGCCAGCAGCTTGCTGGGACAGGAATTTGAAGCTTTCTTT	CASSLLGQEFEAFF
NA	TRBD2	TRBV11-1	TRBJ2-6	TGTGCCAGCAGCTCCAGGACTAGCGGGAGCCCCTCCGGGGCCAACGTCCTGACTTTC	CASSSRTSGSPSGANVLTF
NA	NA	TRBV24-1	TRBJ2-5	TGTGCCACCAGTGATGTCGGAAAAGAGACCCAGTACTTC	CATSDVGKETQYF
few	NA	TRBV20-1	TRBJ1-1	TGCAGTGCTAGAGCCCACTATGAAGCTTTCTTT	CSARAHYEAFF
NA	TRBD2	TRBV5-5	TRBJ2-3	TGTGCCAGCAGCCCCCGGACTAGCGGGGGGGTTACAGATACGCAGTATTTT	CASSPRTSGGVTDTQYF
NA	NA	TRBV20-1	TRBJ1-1	TGCAGTGCTAGAGATGGCGGGATTGAAGCTTTCTTT	CSARDGGIEAFF
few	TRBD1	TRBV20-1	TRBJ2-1	TGCAGTGCAAAGACAGGGAACAATGAGCAGTTCTTC	CSAKTGNNEQFF
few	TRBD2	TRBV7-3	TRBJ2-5	TGTGCCAGCAGCTTGGGACTAGGGTACCAAGAGACCCAGTACTTC	CASSLGLGYQETQYF
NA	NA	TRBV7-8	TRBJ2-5	TGTGCCAGCAGCTACGGGACTCCCGAGACCCAGTACTTC	CASSYGTPETQYF
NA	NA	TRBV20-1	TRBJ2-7	TGCAGTGCATACGCGGCAGGGCGGTACGAGCAGTACTTC	CSAYAAGRYEQYF
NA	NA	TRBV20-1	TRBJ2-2	TGCAGTGCCGTCAGGAGTATCGCGAACACCGGGGAGCTGTTTTTT	CSAVRSIANTGELFF
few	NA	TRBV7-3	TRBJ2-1	TGTGCCAGCAGCGCCACTCCTTTTGATATCGGGAGCGGCCCGTACAATGAGCAGTTCTTC	CASSATPFDIGSGPYNEQFF
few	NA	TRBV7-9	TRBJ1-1	TGTGCCAGCAGCCTTCGGGCAACTGAAGCTTTCTTT	CASSLRATEAFF
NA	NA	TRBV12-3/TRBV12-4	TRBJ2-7	TGTGCCAGCAGTCGCATGGGCTACGAGCAGTACTTC	CASSRMGYEQYF
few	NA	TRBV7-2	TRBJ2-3	TGTGCCAGCAGCTTAGCGTCCGGACAGAGCACAGATACGCAGTATTTT	CASSLASGQSTDTQYF
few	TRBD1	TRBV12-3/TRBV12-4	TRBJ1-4	TGTGCCAGCAGTTTCTGGCCAGGGGGCCATAATGAAAAACTGTTTTTT	CASSFWPGGHNEKLFF
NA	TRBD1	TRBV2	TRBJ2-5	TGTGCCAGCAGTGGACAGGGCCACGAGACCCAGTACTTC	CASSGQGHETQYF
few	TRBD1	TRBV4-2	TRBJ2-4	TGTGCCAGCAGCCAGCAGACAGGGGACAAAAACATTCAGTACTTC	CASSQQTGDKNIQYF